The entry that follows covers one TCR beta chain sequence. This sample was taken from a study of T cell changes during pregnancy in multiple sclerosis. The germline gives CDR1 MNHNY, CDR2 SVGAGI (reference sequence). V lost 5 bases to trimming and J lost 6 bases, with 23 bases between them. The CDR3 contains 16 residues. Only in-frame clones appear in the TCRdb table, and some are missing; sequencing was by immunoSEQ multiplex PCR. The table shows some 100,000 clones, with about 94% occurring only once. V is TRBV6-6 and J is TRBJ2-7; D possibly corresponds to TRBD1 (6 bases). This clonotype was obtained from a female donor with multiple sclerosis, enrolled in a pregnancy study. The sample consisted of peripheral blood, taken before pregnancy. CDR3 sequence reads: CASSTPVAGVLGEQYF. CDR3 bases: TGTGCCAGCAGTACCCCGGTTGCAGGGGTCTTGGGCGAGCAGTACTTC.